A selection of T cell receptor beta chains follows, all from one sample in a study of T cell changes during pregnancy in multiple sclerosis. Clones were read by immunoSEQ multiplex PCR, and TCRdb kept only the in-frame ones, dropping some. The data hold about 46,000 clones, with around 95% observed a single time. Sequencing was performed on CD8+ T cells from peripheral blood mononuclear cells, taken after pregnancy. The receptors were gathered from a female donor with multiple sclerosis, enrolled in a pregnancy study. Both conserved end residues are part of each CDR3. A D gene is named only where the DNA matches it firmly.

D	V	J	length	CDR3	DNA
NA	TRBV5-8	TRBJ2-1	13	CASSFYGENEQFF	TGTGCCAGCAGCTTTTACGGGGAGAATGAGCAGTTCTTC
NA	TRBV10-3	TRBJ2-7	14	CAISDSGRPYEQYF	TGTGCCATCAGTGATTCAGGGCGCCCCTACGAGCAGTACTTC
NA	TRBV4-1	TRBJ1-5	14	CASSQDAIKQPQHF	TGCGCCAGCAGCCAAGATGCTATTAAGCAGCCCCAGCATTTT
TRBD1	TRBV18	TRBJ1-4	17	CASSPTRGTGPDEKLFF	TGTGCCAGCTCACCCACACGGGGGACAGGGCCAGATGAAAAACTGTTTTTT
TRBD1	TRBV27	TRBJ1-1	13	CASSLGRGAEAFF	TGTGCCAGCAGTTTGGGCAGGGGGGCCGAAGCTTTCTTT
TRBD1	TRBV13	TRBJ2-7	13	CATLDRRTYEQYF	TGTGCCACCCTGGACAGGAGAACCTACGAGCAGTACTTC
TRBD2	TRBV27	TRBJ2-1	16	CASSFLSSGRGNEQFF	TGTGCCAGCAGTTTTTTGTCTAGCGGGAGAGGCAATGAGCAGTTCTTC
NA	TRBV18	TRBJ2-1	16	CASSPRGLERKDEQFF	TGTGCCAGCTCACCACGGGGGCTGGAGAGAAAGGATGAGCAGTTCTTC
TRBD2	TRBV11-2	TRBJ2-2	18	CASSLDPALAGSTGELFF	TGTGCCAGCAGCTTAGATCCCGCGCTAGCGGGGAGCACCGGGGAGCTGTTTTTT
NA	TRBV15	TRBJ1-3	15	CATSSDRSSGNTIYF	TGTGCCACCAGCAGTGACAGGAGCTCTGGAAACACCATATATTTT